This TCR beta chain was identified during a study of cytomegalovirus exposure and HLA in healthy donors. Notes on the study in general: Under in vitro conditions, a few CMV-associated chains were confirmed as specific for CMV antigens. When a later analysis compared HLA-associated TCR beta chains with equally common others, the HLA-associated chains turned out to be more clonally expanded and to have lower generation probabilities. As immune exposure information, only CMV serostatus was available.

There are a few counts of this clone. As yet, its antigen is unknown. Germline V gene lookup returns CDR1 GTSNPN and CDR2 SVGIG (reference sequence). The V and J ends lost 0 bases and 11 bases respectively, with 13 bases between them. CDR3 length: 12 residues. A multiplex PCR was run with 60 Vbeta primers and 13 Jbeta primers. Repertoires were generated with immunoSEQ multiplex PCR, while TCRdb's copy carries only in-frame clones and drops some. The sample carries about 120,000 clones, over 8.5% recorded once. Material for sequencing was PBMCs. The receptor was derived from a woman aged 40 to 50 in good health and CMV-seropositive. The chain couples TRBV30 to TRBJ1-2; D perhaps matches TRBD1 (5 bases). The CDR3 bases are TGTGCCTGGAGTGTACACGTTGGGACTTACACCTTC. Translated, it gives CAWSVHVGTYTF.